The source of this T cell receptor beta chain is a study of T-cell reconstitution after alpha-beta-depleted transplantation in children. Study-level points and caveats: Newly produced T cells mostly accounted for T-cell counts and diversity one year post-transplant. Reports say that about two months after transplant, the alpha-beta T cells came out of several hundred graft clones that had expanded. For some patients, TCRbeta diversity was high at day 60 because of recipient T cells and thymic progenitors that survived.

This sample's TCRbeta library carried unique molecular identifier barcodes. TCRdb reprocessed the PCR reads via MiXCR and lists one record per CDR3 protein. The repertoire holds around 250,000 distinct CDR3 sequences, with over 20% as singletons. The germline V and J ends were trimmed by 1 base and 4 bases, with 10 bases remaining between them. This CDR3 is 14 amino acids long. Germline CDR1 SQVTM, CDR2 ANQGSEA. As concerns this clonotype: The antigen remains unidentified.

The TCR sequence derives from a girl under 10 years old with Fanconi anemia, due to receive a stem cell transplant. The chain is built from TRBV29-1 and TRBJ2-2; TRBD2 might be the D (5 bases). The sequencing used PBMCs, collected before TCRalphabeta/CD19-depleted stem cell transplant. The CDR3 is CSVEGSDLTGELFF. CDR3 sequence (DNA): TGCAGCGTTGAAGGTAGCGACCTCACCGGGGAGCTGTTTTTT.